This TCR beta chain was profiled in a study of T cells after yellow fever vaccination. TCRdb ran MiXCR on the 5' RACE reads and lists one entry per CDR3 protein. Altogether some 200,000 distinct CDR3 sequences are present, approximately 11% being singletons, with the ten largest covering 30% to 45%. The CDR3 totals 13 residues. Germline CDR1 MNHEY, CDR2 SVGAGI. V gave up 9 bases and J gave up 2 bases; unmatched junction bases: 6. The sample was CD8+ T cells sorted from PBMCs, taken 15 days after the yellow fever booster vaccination. The J gene is TRBJ2-5, the V gene TRBV6-5; 7 positions agree with TRBD2. The receptor comes from a man aged 18 to 30 who received the YFV17D yellow fever vaccine. The CDR3 here is CASSSSGQETQYF. The DNA for the CDR3 is TGTGCCAGTTCCTCTAGCGGTCAAGAGACCCAGTACTTC.